These 30 T cell receptor beta chains were all obtained from the same sample, sequenced in a study of OX40 agonist ivuxolimab in advanced cancers. Libraries were prepared through the immunoSEQ multiplex PCR assay. Held by TCRdb, this immuneACCESS table contains in-frame sequences only and omits some clones. Under half of the omission traces to an unresolved V gene where checked; the cause of the rest is unknown. This sample comprises roughly 20,000 clones, nearly 85% of them detected only once. The ten largest clonotypes hold around 20% of the sample. The source material was CD4+ or CD8+ T cells sorted from blood, sampled in a trial of the OX40 agonist ivuxolimab. The source of these receptors is an adult with an advanced solid tumor such as melanoma, head and neck, liver or kidney cancer.

The chain has TRBV11-2 and TRBJ2-6; D not resolved. The CDR3 spans 16 residues. V was pared by 6 bases and J by 0 bases, with 12 bases between. Germline CDR1 and CDR2: SGHAT and FQNNGV. CDR3 DNA sequence: TGTGCCAGCAGTATAGCAGGCTTCTCTGGGGCCAACGTCCTGACTTTC. Residues: CASSIAGFSGANVLTF.

The chain joins TRBV7-3 to TRBJ1-2; 7 bases are a match to TRBD1. The germline CDR1 and CDR2 sequences are SGHTA and FQGTGA. J lost 2 bases, V lost 5 bases, and 8 bases had no gene match. There are 15 residues in the CDR3. DNA of the CDR3: TGTGCCAGCAGCAAGAAACGACAGGGAAACTATGGCTACACCTTC. It codes for CASSKKRQGNYGYTF.

This clone has more than one count but fewer than ten. This rearrangement joins TRBV2 to TRBJ2-7; no firm D call. V lost 3 bases, J lost 2 bases, and 8 bases lay in between. This CDR3 has 13 residues. Germline V gene lookup returns CDR1 SNHLY and CDR2 FYNNEI. CDR3 protein: CASSEAAAYEQYF. The CDR3 DNA is TGTGCCAGCAGTGAGGCCGCCGCCTACGAGCAGTACTTC.

This clone came up a few times. V gene TRBV27 combines with J gene TRBJ2-7; D not certain. V was shortened by 3 bases and J by 3 bases, with 9 bases between the two germline ends. This CDR3 region has 13 residues. Per germline, CDR1 MNHEY and CDR2 SMNVEV (reference sequence). This chain's CDR3 is CASSFGLGYEQYF. In DNA, the CDR3 is TGTGCCAGCAGTTTTGGTTTGGGCTACGAGCAGTACTTC.

The rearrangement links TRBV19 to TRBJ2-3; the D is unclear. The CDR3 is 15 residues long. Trimming took off 3 bases at V and 5 bases at J, with 15 bases between the two ends. The germline V gene has CDR1 LNHDA and CDR2 SQIVND (reference sequence). The CDR3 region is CASSMYNTVGDTQYF. The CDR3 region has the DNA TGTGCCAGTAGTATGTACAATACAGTAGGAGATACGCAGTATTTT.

The chain links TRBV4-2 to TRBJ2-2, with 13 bases aligning to TRBD2. V dropped 1 base and J dropped 4; count of bases not matched to a gene: 6. The CDR3 is made up of 18 amino acids. Per the germline V gene, CDR1 is LGHNA and CDR2 is YNFKEQ. DNA for the CDR3: TGTGCCAGCAGCCAAGTACTAGCGGGAGGGCCGAGCACCGGGGAGCTGTTTTTT. Protein: CASSQVLAGGPSTGELFF.

This rearrangement joins TRBV14 to TRBJ1-2; 7 positions agree with TRBD1. J lost 5 bases, V lost 6 bases, and 9 bases had no gene match. This CDR3 is 14 amino acids long. Germline V gives CDR1 SGHDN, CDR2 FVKESK. The CDR3 nucleotides read TGTGCCAGCAGTCCGACAGGGATAAATTATGGCTACACCTTC. It translates to CASSPTGINYGYTF.

The chain joins TRBV6-6 to TRBJ2-7; 10 bases map to TRBD1. The CDR3 covers 16 residues. The germline V gene has CDR1 MNHNY and CDR2 SVGAGI (reference sequence). V lost 0 bases to trimming and J lost 2 bases; unmatched junction nucleotides: 4. The CDR3 loop is CASSYSKGTGAYEQYF. The CDR3 DNA sequence: TGTGCCAGCAGTTACTCGAAAGGGACAGGGGCCTACGAGCAGTACTTC.

This rearrangement joins TRBV7-8 to TRBJ2-1, with D uncertain. Trimming took 5 bases from V and 0 from J, leaving 14 bases between them. The length of the CDR3 is 16 residues. Germline V gene lookup returns CDR1 SGHVS and CDR2 FQNEAQ. The CDR3 DNA reads TGTGCCAGCAGCCGGTGGGGATCCAGCTCCTACAATGAGCAGTTCTTC. Protein: CASSRWGSSSYNEQFF. The full variable domain, with the rest looked up from reference TRBV7-8 and TRBJ2-1, is GAGVSQSPRYKVAKRGQDVALRCDPISGHVSLFWYQQALGQGPEFLTYFQNEAQLDKSGLPSDRFFAERPEGSVSTLKIQRTQQEDSAVYLCASSRWGSSSYNEQFFGPGTRLTVL.

The V gene is TRBV5-1, the J gene TRBJ2-3; possible D gene TRBD2, 6 bases. Germline CDR1 is SGHRS and CDR2 is YFSETQ. The V end was cut by 0 bases, the J end by 1 base, with 15 bases between. This CDR3 has 17 residues. The CDR3 region is CASSLEVAGWGTDTQYF. Here the CDR3 DNA reads TGCGCCAGCAGCTTGGAGGTCGCGGGATGGGGCACAGATACGCAGTATTTT.

This clone appeared once. CDR3 bases: TGTGCCAGCAGCCCTGAGGGGCCTTGGGATGAGCAGTTCTTC. Translation gives CASSPEGPWDEQFF. This chain links TRBV7-1 with TRBJ2-1; either TRBD1 or TRBD2 may fit D (5 bases each). TRBV7-1 is flagged as an ORF with uncertain function. The CDR3 length is 14 residues. V shed 5 bases and J shed 8 bases, with 16 bases lying between them.

The gene calls are TRBV7-9 and TRBJ1-1, with 7 bases that match TRBD1. Trimming cost V 3 bases and J 11 bases; bases outside gene matches: 6. CDR1 is SEHNR, CDR2 FQNEAQ, per germline (reference sequence). The length of the CDR3 is 12 residues. The CDR3 bases are TGTGCCAGCAGCTTCCCGGGACAGTGGGCTTTCTTT. Amino acid sequence: CASSFPGQWAFF.

The genes are TRBV5-1 and TRBJ2-4; D is perhaps TRBD2 (5 bases). Germline V gene sequence: CDR1 SGHRS, CDR2 YFSETQ. This CDR3 is 15 amino acids long. V lost 4 bases to trimming and J lost 2 bases, with 13 bases between them. The CDR3 spells CASSQDPGTKNIQYF. The DNA of the CDR3 is TGCGCCAGCAGCCAGGACCCCGGGACCAAAAACATTCAGTACTTC.

J is TRBJ1-5 and V is TRBV6-5; 7 nucleotides align to TRBD1. Looked up from germline, CDR1 is MNHEY and CDR2 is SVGAGI. After removal of 4 bases from V and 7 bases from J, the junction contained 7 bases not matched to a gene. There are 14 residues in the CDR3. CDR3 DNA: TGTGCCAGCAGTTTCCAGACAGGGAAGCAGCCCCAGCATTTT. This sequence encodes CASSFQTGKQPQHF.

The chain recombines TRBV25-1 with TRBJ2-5, with D perhaps given as TRBD1 or TRBD2 (5 bases each). The CDR3 is made up of 17 amino acids. CDR1 MGHDK and CDR2 SYGVNS come from the germline V gene. The germline V and J ends were trimmed by 3 bases and 1 base, with 18 bases remaining between them. In DNA, the CDR3 is TGTGCCAGCAGTGAGAATGGGGACGCTACTACCCAAGAGACCCAGTACTTC. Encoded protein: CASSENGDATTQETQYF.

This chain connects TRBV27 to TRBJ2-7; TRBD1 is a possible D gene (6 bases). The CDR3 extends over 15 amino acids. V was clipped by 0 bases and J by 12 bases, with 21 bases between them. Germline CDR1 is MNHEY and CDR2 is SMNVEV (reference sequence). In DNA form, the CDR3 reads TGTGCCAGCAGTTTATCTGAATCAATACGACAGGATCTGTACTTC. This gives the protein CASSLSESIRQDLYF.

The CDR3 protein is CASRIGTSGTNEQFF. CDR3 DNA: TGTGCCAGCAGAATAGGGACTAGCGGGACAAATGAGCAGTTCTTC. The chain joins TRBV27 to TRBJ2-1; TRBD2 agrees at 13 bases. This CDR3 is 15 amino acids long. Germline assignment: CDR1 MNHEY and CDR2 SMNVEV (reference sequence). With V trimmed by 6 bases and J by 7 bases, 6 bases remained unmatched.

The rearrangement uses TRBV11-3 and TRBJ1-5; D is uncertain. CDR3 length equals 17 residues. Germline CDR1 reads SGHNT; CDR2 reads YENEEA. Trimming took 0 bases from V and 3 from J, leaving 15 bases between them. The CDR3 region is CASSLDRARRFNQPQHF. The CDR3 DNA is TGTGCCAGCAGCTTAGATCGGGCGAGACGGTTCAATCAGCCCCAGCATTTT.

In this sample, this clone turned up once. This chain links TRBV7-9 with TRBJ2-1, with 10 bases identical to TRBD2. This CDR3 is built from 18 residues. The ends lost 0 bases at V and 5 bases at J; junction bases unmatched: 10. Germline values: CDR1 SEHNR, CDR2 FQNEAQ (reference sequence). The CDR3 region has the DNA TGTGCCAGCAGCTTAGCGCTAGCAGCGGGGGGGAGAGACAATGAGCAGTTCTTC. This sequence encodes CASSLALAAGGRDNEQFF.

The CDR3 protein is CASSLDQPGGWVRGQYF. The CDR3 DNA sequence: TGCGCCAGCAGCTTGGACCAGCCCGGGGGCTGGGTACGCGGGCAGTACTTC. V usage is TRBV5-1 and J usage is TRBJ2-7; D may match TRBD1 or TRBD2 (6 bases each). The CDR3 is made up of 17 amino acids. Trimming took 0 bases from V and 9 from J, leaving 25 bases between them. Germline V gives CDR1 SGHRS, CDR2 YFSETQ. The complete variable domain, with remaining parts taken from reference TRBV5-1 and TRBJ2-7, reads KAGVTQTPRYLIKTRGQQVTLSCSPISGHRSVSWYQQTPGQGLQFLFEYFSETQRNKGNFPGRFSGRQFSNSRSEMNVSTLELGDSALYLCASSLDQPGGWVRGQYFGPGTRLTVT.

This clone came up once. V is TRBV14 and J is TRBJ2-3, with 11 bases fitting TRBD2. V lost 4 bases and J lost 5; bases outside the gene matches: 8. The CDR3 is made up of 16 amino acids. Germline V lookup: CDR1 SGHDN, CDR2 FVKESK. The chain's CDR3 is CASSPRLAGRGDTQYF. The CDR3 DNA reads as TGTGCCAGCAGCCCCCGACTAGCGGGAAGGGGAGATACGCAGTATTTT.

CDR3 DNA sequence: TGCAGCGTCGAGACAGGGAACACTGAAGCTTTCTTT. This encodes CSVETGNTEAFF. V and J are TRBV29-1 and TRBJ1-1; tentatively, D is TRBD1 (6 bases). CDR1 and CDR2 from the germline V gene are SQVTM and ANQGSEA. Between the trimmed V and J ends, which lost 6 bases and 1 base, there was a span of 9 bases. This CDR3 has 12 amino acids.

This clone was seen just once. V usage is TRBV4-2 and J usage is TRBJ2-1; TRBD2 agrees at 11 bases. The CDR3 totals 20 residues. From germline, CDR1 is LGHNA and CDR2 YNFKEQ. Trimming cost V 0 bases and J 5 bases; bases outside gene matches: 15. CDR3 nucleotide sequence: TGTGCCAGCAGCCAAGATCCACCGGCCTTAGCGGGAGGGCCTCACAATGAGCAGTTCTTC. Its translation: CASSQDPPALAGGPHNEQFF.

CDR3 residues: CASSQDPTNYGYTF. In nucleotides, the CDR3 is TGCGCCAGCAGCCAAGATCCGACTAACTATGGCTACACCTTC. The rearrangement joins TRBV4-1 to TRBJ1-2, with D hard to call. Germline V CDR1 and CDR2: MGHRA, YSYEKL. CDR3 length: 14 residues. V was cut by 0 bases and J by 0 bases, with 5 bases left in between.

Relative to its sample, this clone is large (0.1 to 1%). This chain joins TRBV27 and TRBJ2-7; TRBD1 agrees at 11 bases. Germline CDR1 MNHEY, CDR2 SMNVEV (reference sequence). J lost 4 bases, V lost 8 bases, and 4 bases had no gene match. This CDR3 is built from 13 residues. The CDR3 region has the DNA TGTGCCAGCGGACAGGGGGCGCTTTACGAGCAGTACTTC. It yields the protein CASGQGALYEQYF.

The genes are TRBV28 and TRBJ1-4; 8 bases match TRBD1. Germline CDR1 is MDHEN and CDR2 is SYDVKM. The CDR3 is 16 residues long. V lost 3 bases to trimming and J lost 5 bases; unmatched junction nucleotides: 8. The CDR3 DNA sequence: TGTGCCAGCAGTTTTTATCTGGACAGGGTCAATGAAAAACTGTTTTTT. Amino acids: CASSFYLDRVNEKLFF.

The V and J genes are TRBV27 and TRBJ2-7; 9 bases match TRBD1. V lost 4 bases to trimming and J lost 5 bases; unmatched junction nucleotides: 9. Germline V gives CDR1 MNHEY, CDR2 SMNVEV (reference sequence). The CDR3 has 15 residues. The DNA of the CDR3 is TGTGCCAGCAGTTCCCCGGACAGGGGTTGGGACGAGCAGTACTTC. Encoded protein: CASSSPDRGWDEQYF.

The rearrangement uses TRBV5-1 and TRBJ1-1, with TRBD1 as a possible D gene (6 bases). The V and J ends lost 6 bases and 3 bases respectively, with 12 bases between them. Germline V lookup: CDR1 SGHRS, CDR2 YFSETQ. The CDR3 spans 13 residues. The CDR3 protein is CASNGQGYTEAFF. The CDR3 DNA follows: TGCGCCAGCAATGGGCAGGGGTACACTGAAGCTTTCTTT.

The chain links TRBV7-9 to TRBJ2-1; TRBD2 might be the D (6 bases). The length of the CDR3 is 16 residues. Trimming left V 4 bases short and J 0 bases short, with 13 bases between. Germline CDR1 is SEHNR and CDR2 is FQNEAQ (reference sequence). The CDR3 reads CASSSRAGSSYNEQFF. In DNA form, the CDR3 reads TGTGCCAGCAGCTCGCGAGCGGGTAGCTCCTACAATGAGCAGTTCTTC.

The chain carries TRBV27 and TRBJ1-6; TRBD1 matches at 7 bases. V dropped 5 bases and J dropped 4; count of bases not matched to a gene: 5. The CDR3 has 15 amino acids. Germline V gives CDR1 MNHEY, CDR2 SMNVEV (reference sequence). CDR3 region: CASSDPGQYNSPLHF. The CDR3 DNA sequence: TGTGCCAGCAGTGATCCGGGACAGTATAATTCACCCCTCCACTTT.